Presented here are 28 T cell receptor beta chains from one specimen sequenced in a study of CD8 T cells in ankylosing spondylitis. MiXCR, applied by TCRdb to the 5' RACE reads, yields one record per CDR3 protein. The sample shows fewer than 400,000 distinct CDR3 sequences, 14% to 15% of them seen only once. The sequenced sample was blood, either unsorted or a sorted T cell fraction (not recorded which). Receptors were obtained from a male donor with ankylosing spondylitis or in good health (not recorded which).

Many counts were recorded for this clonotype. This chain uses TRBV5-1 with TRBJ2-5, with 11 nucleotides matching TRBD2. The germline V gene encodes CDR1 SGHRS and CDR2 YFSETQ. This CDR3 has 13 residues. V gave up 6 bases and J gave up 3 bases; unmatched junction bases: 1. The DNA of the CDR3 is TGCGCCAGCAAACTAGCGGGGGAAGAGACCCAGTACTTC. It is translated as CASKLAGEETQYF.

CDR3 loop: CSGSEVGGTEAFF. The CDR3 region has the DNA TGCAGCGGTTCGGAGGTCGGGGGCACTGAAGCTTTCTTT. The rearrangement joins TRBV29-1 to TRBJ1-1, with a weak D call TRBD1 (5 bases). The V gene lost 7 bases and the J gene lost 4 bases, with 16 bases spanning the gap. This CDR3 region has 13 residues. The germline V gene has CDR1 SQVTM and CDR2 ANQGSEA. The variable domain in full, with the rest retrieved from reference TRBV29-1 and TRBJ1-1, is SAVISQKPSRDICQRGTSLTIQCQVDSQVTMMFWYRQQPGQSLTLIATANQGSEATYESGFVIDKFPISRPNLTFSTLTVSNMSPEDSSIYLCSGSEVGGTEAFFGQGTRLTVV.

The genes are TRBV4-1 and TRBJ2-5, with 13 bases lining up with TRBD2. Unmatched junction bases numbered 2, after V lost 3 bases and J lost 4 bases. The V gene's germline CDR1 is MGHRA and CDR2 YSYEKL. The CDR3 sequence is 15 residues long. In DNA form, the CDR3 reads TGCGCCAGCAGCCACCGGACTAGCGGGGGAGAGACCCAGTACTTC. It encodes CASSHRTSGGETQYF.

This clonotype has a count of ten or more. The chain joins TRBV7-2 to TRBJ2-1; D is unclear. V was pared by 7 bases and J by 9 bases, with 10 bases between. The germline CDR1 and CDR2 sequences are SGHTA and FQGNSA. The CDR3 runs 11 residues. The chain's CDR3 is CASTLLGEQFF. Here the CDR3 DNA reads TGTGCCAGCACCTTGCTGGGTGAGCAGTTCTTC.

The V and J genes are TRBV20-1 and TRBJ1-2, with 7 bases matching TRBD1. This CDR3 has 13 amino acids. J gave up 4 bases and V 6 bases, and 8 bases lay outside the gene matches. Germline V gene lookup returns CDR1 DFQATT and CDR2 SNEGSKA (reference sequence). As DNA, the CDR3 is TGCAGTGCGCTCCGGGACAGCCCCTATGGCTACACCTTC. Amino acids: CSALRDSPYGYTF.

The chain joins TRBV5-6 to TRBJ1-1, with D hard to call. Per the germline V gene, CDR1 is SGHDT and CDR2 is YYEEEE. V gave up 2 bases and J gave up 0 bases, with 8 bases separating them. The CDR3 runs to 14 residues. The DNA of the CDR3 is TGTGCCAGCAGCTTCCGACGGGTGAACACTGAAGCTTTCTTT. This gives the protein CASSFRRVNTEAFF.

This clonotype was seen only a few times. This rearrangement joins TRBV10-2 to TRBJ2-2, with D unresolved. The V end lost 5 bases, the J end lost 2 bases, and 3 bases lay between the germline ends. CDR1 WSHSY and CDR2 SAAADI come from the germline V gene. The CDR3 has 12 residues. The DNA of the CDR3 is TGCGCCAGCAGTATTAACACCGGGGAGCTGTTTTTT. It is translated as CASSINTGELFF.

In its sample, this clonotype was seen many times. The chain recombines TRBV6-5 with TRBJ2-5; tentatively, D is TRBD1 or TRBD2 (6 bases each). CDR3 length equals 12 residues. Trimming took 10 bases from V and 5 from J, leaving 14 bases between them. CDR1 and CDR2 (germline): MNHEY, SVGAGI. Here the CDR3 reads CATLGGRETQYF. CDR3 DNA: TGTGCCACCTTGGGGGGCAGGGAGACCCAGTACTTC.

The chain uses TRBV10-2 and TRBJ1-1, with D possibly being TRBD1 (5 bases). Germline CDR1 reads WSHSY; CDR2 reads SAAADI. Deletions cut 9 bases from V and 5 bases from J, with 16 bases between. This CDR3 has 13 residues. The CDR3 sequence: CASSKQEETEAFF. The CDR3 nucleotides are TGCGCCAGTTCTAAACAGGAGGAGACTGAAGCTTTCTTT.

This clonotype appeared many times. The genes are TRBV29-1 and TRBJ2-4; weak D call: TRBD1 (6 bases). Germline V CDR1 and CDR2: SQVTM, ANQGSEA. This CDR3 is 11 amino acids long. Trimming took 3 bases from V and 8 from J, leaving 8 bases between them. The CDR3 sequence is CSVEGADIQYF. In DNA form, the CDR3 reads TGCAGCGTTGAGGGGGCGGACATTCAGTACTTC.

Only a few counts were recorded for this clonotype. The chain joins TRBV6-1 to TRBJ1-6; D call uncertain. The CDR3 length is 14 residues. The ends were cut back, 6 bases at V and 7 bases at J, with 13 bases in the middle. Germline assignment: CDR1 MNHNS and CDR2 SASEGT. The CDR3 DNA reads as TGTGCCAGCAGAACCGGCGGGGAAAATTCACCCCTCCACTTT. Its translation is CASRTGGENSPLHF.

This clonotype occurred many times. The rearrangement links TRBV5-1 to TRBJ2-2, with TRBD2 identical over 7 bases. The trim removed 2 bases at V and 0 bases at J, leaving 7 bases unmatched. The germline CDR1 and CDR2 sequences are SGHRS and YFSETQ. The CDR3 is 17 amino acids. CDR3 DNA sequence: TGCGCCAGCAGCTTTCGCAGCGGGGTAGCGAACACCGGGGAGCTGTTTTTT. As protein: CASSFRSGVANTGELFF. The whole variable domain, filled in from reference TRBV5-1 and TRBJ2-2, reads KAGVTQTPRYLIKTRGQQVTLSCSPISGHRSVSWYQQTPGQGLQFLFEYFSETQRNKGNFPGRFSGRQFSNSRSEMNVSTLELGDSALYLCASSFRSGVANTGELFFGEGSRLTVL.

This clonotype was seen only a few times. The chain is built from TRBV20-1 and TRBJ2-2, with unresolved D. The CDR3 sequence is 15 residues long. The V gene's germline CDR1 is DFQATT and CDR2 SNEGSKA (reference sequence). Trimming shortened V by 3 bases and J by 0 bases, and 11 bases separated the two germline ends. Here the CDR3 reads CSASFGATNTGELFF. CDR3 in DNA: TGCAGTGCTAGTTTCGGAGCAACGAACACCGGGGAGCTGTTTTTT.

This clonotype was seen more than once but under ten times. The rearrangement links TRBV5-1 to TRBJ1-4, with D unclear. Germline V gives CDR1 SGHRS, CDR2 YFSETQ. Trimming pared 2 bases from V and 3 bases from J, leaving 8 bases between. The CDR3 loop spans 14 amino acids. This CDR3 is CASSFTDPNEKLFF. Written as DNA, the CDR3 is TGCGCCAGCAGCTTTACGGATCCTAATGAAAAACTGTTTTTT.

The CDR3 sequence: CASSYSREDAQYF. CDR3 nucleotides: TGTGCCAGCAGCTACTCGCGGGAGGATGCGCAGTATTTT. This rearrangement joins TRBV3-1 to TRBJ2-3; 8 positions agree with TRBD2. Germline loops: CDR1 LGHDT, CDR2 YNNKEL (reference sequence). With 5 bases clipped from V and 10 bases from J, the junction kept 8 bases outside the gene matches. The CDR3 covers 13 residues.

The CDR3 spells CASSLGPNQETQYF. The CDR3 DNA reads as TGTGCCAGCAGCTTGGGACCAAACCAAGAGACCCAGTACTTC. This chain uses TRBV7-6 with TRBJ2-5; D tentatively fits TRBD1 or TRBD2 (5 bases each). The V and J ends lost 3 bases and 0 bases respectively, with 8 bases between them. Germline CDR1 is SGHVS and CDR2 is FNYEAQ. There are 14 residues in the CDR3.

This clonotype turned up a few times. The CDR3 DNA is TGCGCCAGCAGCTTGGTACTAGCGGGAATTGGGGTCTACGAGCAGTACTTC. Translating it yields CASSLVLAGIGVYEQYF. The rearrangement uses TRBV5-1 and TRBJ2-7; TRBD2 matches 10 bases. Germline V gene data show CDR1 as SGHRS and CDR2 as YFSETQ. This CDR3 spans 17 amino acids. The J segment lost 3 bases and the V segment lost 0 bases, leaving 9 bases of the junction unmatched.

V is TRBV20-1 and J is TRBJ2-1; D remains unclear. CDR3 length equals 10 residues. Germline CDR1 is DFQATT and CDR2 is SNEGSKA (reference sequence). V lost 2 bases, J lost 7 bases, and 3 bases lay in between. CDR3 bases: TGCAGTGCTAGAATGAATGAGCAGTTCTTC. Amino acids: CSARMNEQFF.

This clonotype was counted between two and nine times. The V call is TRBV12-3 or TRBV12-4, the J call TRBJ2-3; D gene unclear. The CDR3 covers 13 residues. V was clipped by 5 bases and J by 4 bases, with 10 bases between them. The CDR3 DNA reads as TGTGCCAGCAGTGACCTCTTGGCAGATACGCAGTATTTT. It specifies CASSDLLADTQYF.

The genes are TRBV19 and TRBJ2-3; possible D gene TRBD2, 5 bases. CDR3 length equals 12 residues. V was pared by 5 bases and J by 4 bases, with 7 bases between. In germline, CDR1 is LNHDA, CDR2 SQIVND (reference sequence). CDR3 region: CASSARADTQYF. In nucleotides, the CDR3 is TGTGCCAGTAGTGCGAGGGCAGATACGCAGTATTTT.

This clonotype was seen a handful of times. The chain uses TRBV29-1 and TRBJ2-3; D unclear. Per the germline V gene, CDR1 is SQVTM and CDR2 is ANQGSEA. V was trimmed by 0 bases and J by 4 bases, leaving 11 bases between them. The CDR3 is 14 residues long. CDR3 residues: CSVEDGFLPDTQYF. The CDR3 DNA reads TGCAGCGTTGAAGATGGATTTTTGCCAGATACGCAGTATTTT.

V usage is TRBV28 and J usage is TRBJ2-7; weak D call: TRBD2 (5 bases). V lost 5 bases, J lost 3 bases, and 11 bases lay in between. Germline CDR1 MDHEN, CDR2 SYDVKM. This CDR3 contains 13 residues. The CDR3 is CASSGGPIYEQYF. The CDR3 DNA is TGTGCCAGCAGTGGAGGACCGATCTACGAGCAGTACTTC.

This clonotype was counted between two and nine times. The rearrangement joins TRBV7-9 to TRBJ1-5, with a possible D match to TRBD1 (6 bases). Deletions cut 2 bases from V and 7 bases from J, with 12 bases between. This CDR3 has 14 amino acids. CDR1 and CDR2 (germline): SEHNR, FQNEAQ (reference sequence). CDR3 in DNA: TGTGCCAGCAGCTTAAAGCACAGGGTCCAGCCCCAGCATTTT. This gives the protein CASSLKHRVQPQHF.

This clonotype has at least ten counts. The chain is built from TRBV12-3 or TRBV12-4 and TRBJ2-3, with TRBD2 identical over 7 bases. There are 15 residues in the CDR3. V shed 0 bases and J 3 bases; nucleotides not matched to a gene: 3. CDR3 region: CASSLAGRETDTQYF. CDR3 sequence (DNA): TGTGCCAGCAGTTTAGCGGGGAGGGAGACAGATACGCAGTATTTT.

The V call is TRBV5-5, the J call TRBJ2-5, with 12 bases that match TRBD2. J was trimmed by 5 bases and V by 4 bases; bases with no gene match: 6. Germline V gives CDR1 SGHKS, CDR2 YYEKEE (reference sequence). The CDR3 length is 15 residues. The CDR3 region has the DNA TGTGCCAGCAGCCGGACTAGCGGGATCAGTGAGACCCAGTACTTC. Protein product: CASSRTSGISETQYF.

The chain carries TRBV7-2 and TRBJ1-2; D unclear. CDR1 SGHTA and CDR2 FQGNSA come from the germline V gene. The V end lost 5 bases, the J end lost 0 bases, and 13 bases lay between the germline ends. There are 15 residues in the CDR3. The CDR3 DNA reads as TGTGCCAGCAGCCCCGGCGTAGCCACTAACTATGGCTACACCTTC. Amino acids: CASSPGVATNYGYTF.

The table lists this clonotype with a few counts. The chain couples TRBV3-1 to TRBJ2-1; perhaps D is TRBD1 or TRBD2 (5 bases each). Trimming pared 4 bases from V and 11 bases from J, leaving 15 bases between. CDR1 is LGHDT, CDR2 YNNKEL, per germline (reference sequence). The CDR3 length is 13 residues. The CDR3 loop is CASSPPGTPKQFF. DNA of the CDR3: TGTGCCAGCAGCCCCCCCGGGACCCCTAAGCAGTTCTTC.

This clonotype was seen a single time. V gene TRBV5-4 combines with J gene TRBJ1-6; no definite D call. V shed 0 bases and J shed 9 bases, with 13 bases lying between them. CDR1 is SGHNT, CDR2 YYREEE, per germline (reference sequence). The CDR3 covers 15 residues. The CDR3 loop reads CASSLGGSGSSPLHF. Written as DNA, the CDR3 is TGTGCCAGCAGCTTGGGGGGATCGGGCAGTTCACCCCTCCACTTT.